The next 9 T cell receptor beta chains were all read from a single sample in a study of CD8 T cells in Susac syndrome. An amount of RNA that ranged from roughly 0.5 to 1 ug was reverse transcribed with random hexamers. TCRdb reanalysed the immunoSEQ multiplex PCR reads using MiXCR and keeps one entry per CDR3 protein. This table holds about 430,000 distinct CDR3 sequences, 85% found once. The specimen was CD8+ T cells from PBMCs. The source of these receptors is a human donor with multiple sclerosis.

The chain links TRBV29-1 to TRBJ2-7, with 7 bases fitting TRBD1. After removal of 4 bases from V and 2 bases from J, the junction contained 5 bases not matched to a gene. The CDR3 spans 13 residues. The V gene's germline CDR1 is SQVTM and CDR2 ANQGSEA. The CDR3 DNA is TGCAGCGTTGCTACAGGGGCGACCTACGAGCAGTACTTC. Amino acid sequence: CSVATGATYEQYF.

The V and J genes are TRBV4-1 and TRBJ2-7; tentatively, D is TRBD2 (6 bases). CDR1 and CDR2 (germline): MGHRA, YSYEKL. CDR3 length: 16 residues. Trimming stripped 4 bases from V and 1 base from J, with 17 bases between. The DNA of the CDR3 is TGCGCCAGCAGCCCTACTACTAGCCTAAGTTCCTACGAGCAGTACTTC. Translation: CASSPTTSLSSYEQYF.

V usage is TRBV7-9 and J usage is TRBJ1-4; maybe TRBD1 (6 bases). The CDR3 is 15 amino acids. Germline CDR1 is SEHNR and CDR2 is FQNEAQ (reference sequence). V lost 2 bases to trimming and J lost 2 bases, with 9 bases between them. The CDR3 nucleotides are TGTGCCAGCAGCTTAATCCAGGGGACTAATGAAAAACTGTTTTTT. Its translation is CASSLIQGTNEKLFF.

The chain joins TRBV29-1 to TRBJ2-1; D is perhaps TRBD1 (6 bases). Trimming cost V 2 bases and J 5 bases, with 13 bases left between them. Germline V gene lookup returns CDR1 SQVTM and CDR2 ANQGSEA. CDR3 length: 14 amino acids. The CDR3 DNA reads as TGCAGCGTTGAATTGGGACACCTTGACAATGAGCAGTTCTTC. This gives the protein CSVELGHLDNEQFF.

This clonotype was picked up one time. The CDR3, as DNA: TGTGCCATCCTAAGAGGGGACAGACTCTATGGCTACACCTTC. Its protein product is CAILRGDRLYGYTF. The V gene is TRBV7-9, the J gene TRBJ1-2, with 7 bases fitting TRBD1. The germline gives CDR1 SEHNR, CDR2 FQNEAQ (reference sequence). V dropped 10 bases and J dropped 4; count of bases not matched to a gene: 12. The CDR3 has 14 amino acids.

The V call is TRBV7-8, the J call TRBJ1-5; D perhaps matches TRBD1 (6 bases). This CDR3 has 16 residues. Germline V CDR1 and CDR2: SGHVS, FQNEAQ. The V end was cut by 1 base, the J end by 7 bases, with 17 bases between. CDR3 sequence: CASSLGGATGLQPQHF. CDR3 DNA sequence: TGTGCCAGCAGCTTAGGGGGAGCGACAGGTCTCCAGCCCCAGCATTTT.

This clonotype was detected only a few times. Written as DNA, the CDR3 is TGCGCCAGCAGCCAAGAATGGACGACAAACACTGAAGCTTTCTTT. It is translated as CASSQEWTTNTEAFF. The chain links TRBV4-1 to TRBJ1-1; no definite D call. Between the trimmed V and J ends, which lost 0 bases and 2 bases, there was a span of 10 bases. This CDR3 is built from 15 residues. CDR1 is MGHRA, CDR2 YSYEKL, per germline.

The J gene is TRBJ2-1, the V gene TRBV10-1, with 13 bases lining up with TRBD2. Germline trimming cut 8 bases from V and 8 bases from J; bases unmatched to any gene: 9. This CDR3 spans 15 amino acids. Germline V gene data show CDR1 as WNHNN and CDR2 as SYGVQD (reference sequence). CDR3 sequence: CASRGTSGDADEQFF. The CDR3 bases are TGCGCCAGCCGAGGGACTAGCGGGGATGCGGATGAGCAGTTCTTC.

CDR3 in DNA: TGTGCCAGCAGTTCGGTCGTGGAGGGTCGCTACGAGCAGTACTTC. Translation gives CASSSVVEGRYEQYF. The chain carries TRBV6-5 and TRBJ2-7; D perhaps matches TRBD2 (6 bases). V was pared by 4 bases and J by 3 bases, with 16 bases between. The CDR3 runs 15 residues. Germline V CDR1 and CDR2: MNHEY, SVGAGI.